The clone carrying this T cell receptor (beta chain) has a handful of counts. One entry per CDR3 protein, called by TCRdb with MiXCR from the RT-PCR reads. Of about 700,000 distinct CDR3 sequences in the sample, approximately 15% were seen once. The CDR3 runs 13 residues. V lost 4 bases to trimming and J lost 0 bases, with 9 bases between them. Germline values: CDR1 SQVTM, CDR2 ANQGSEA. The specimen sequenced was memory CD4+ T cells from blood. This receptor was obtained from a female donor in good health, serving as a healthy control. The chain couples TRBV29-1 to TRBJ1-2, with D possibly TRBD1 on 6 matching bases. CDR3 amino acids: CSVGGQTNYGYTF. The CDR3 DNA is TGCAGCGTTGGAGGACAGACTAACTATGGCTACACCTTC.